This T cell receptor beta chain is drawn from a study of T-cell memory formation after mild COVID-19. V was pared by 2 bases and J by 0 bases, with 4 bases of the junction left unmatched. Germline V gene sequence: CDR1 MGHRA, CDR2 YSYEKL. This CDR3 spans 17 amino acids. MiXCR, applied by TCRdb to the 5' RACE reads, yields one record per CDR3 protein. This table holds approximately 350,000 distinct CDR3 sequences, about an eighth found once. The chain has TRBV4-1 and TRBJ2-3, with 11 nucleotides matching TRBD2. The clonotype originates from a man younger than 35 who had mild COVID-19 (a few samples of this study predate the infection). Cell type and time point are not known. The source material was PBMCs or a T cell subset sorted from them (not recorded which). Here the CDR3 DNA reads TGCGCCAGCAGCCAACCTACTAGCGGGGGAAGCACAGATACGCAGTATTTT. This codes for CASSQPTSGGSTDTQYF.